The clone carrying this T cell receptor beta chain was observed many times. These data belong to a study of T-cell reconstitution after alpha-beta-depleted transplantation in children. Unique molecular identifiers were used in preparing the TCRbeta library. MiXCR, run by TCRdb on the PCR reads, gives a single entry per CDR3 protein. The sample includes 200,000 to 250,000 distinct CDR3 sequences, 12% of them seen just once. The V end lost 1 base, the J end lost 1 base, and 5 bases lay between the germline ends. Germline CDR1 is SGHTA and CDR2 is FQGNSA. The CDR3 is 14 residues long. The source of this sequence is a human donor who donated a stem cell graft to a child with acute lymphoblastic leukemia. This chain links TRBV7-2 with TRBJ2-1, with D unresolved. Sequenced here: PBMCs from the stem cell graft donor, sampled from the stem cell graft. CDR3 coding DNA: TGTGCCAGCAGCTTAGGGGGATCCTACAATGAGCAGTTCTTC. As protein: CASSLGGSYNEQFF.